This T cell receptor beta chain was obtained from a study of OX40 agonist ivuxolimab in advanced cancers. On this clone itself: Its antigen remains unidentified.

Patients were ineligible given autoimmune disease history or systemic immunosuppression. Cycle 7 day 1, cycle 4 day 1, and baseline were the timepoints at which blood was sampled. The V and J ends lost 2 bases and 8 bases respectively, with 16 bases between them. CDR1 SEHNR and CDR2 FQNEAQ come from the germline V gene (reference sequence). The length of the CDR3 is 15 residues. Some clones are missing from TCRdb's copy, which holds only in-frame ones; the method was immunoSEQ multiplex PCR. This table has 65,000 to 100,000 clones, more than 85% appearing once. Findings of the study overall: It was also the case that some nonresponders had low normalized T-cell clonal expansion. Expanded clones were, on average, more numerous among CD8+ T cells than CD4+.

The chain carries TRBV7-9 and TRBJ1-3; D not certain. The TCR sequence derives from an adult with an advanced solid tumor such as melanoma, head and neck, liver or kidney cancer. Sample: CD4+ or CD8+ T cells sorted from blood, taken in a trial of the OX40 agonist ivuxolimab. CDR3 amino acids: CASSLSWAPEDTIYF. The CDR3 DNA sequence: TGTGCCAGCAGCTTATCGTGGGCGCCGGAAGACACCATATATTTT. Complete variable domain (other parts from reference TRBV7-9 and TRBJ1-3): DTGVSQNPRHKITKRGQNVTFRCDPISEHNRLYWYRQTLGQGPEFLTYFQNEAQLEKSRLLSDRFSAERPKGSFSTLEIQRTEQGDSAMYLCASSLSWAPEDTIYFGEGSWLTVV.